One and the same sample provided the 8 T cell receptor beta chains below, sequenced in a study of blood T cells in healthy people across ages. A second PCR of roughly 6 to 12 cycles used a sample-barcoded 5' primer and a J-beta primer mix. TCRdb reanalysed the 5' RACE reads using MiXCR and keeps one entry per CDR3 protein. The sample includes about 1.8 million distinct CDR3 sequences, roughly 52% of them seen just once. The sequenced sample consisted of blood. The source of these receptors is a woman aged 40 to 50 in good health.

The V gene is TRBV4-3, the J gene TRBJ2-7; weak D call: TRBD1 (6 bases). The CDR3 loop spans 16 amino acids. V was pared by 4 bases and J by 7 bases, with 23 bases between. Germline CDR1 reads LGHNA; CDR2 reads YSLEER. The CDR3 nucleotides are TGCGCCAGCAGCCTAACCACCGGGACACCCGGGCGGGAGCAGTACTTC. Protein sequence: CASSLTTGTPGREQYF.

This clonotype was counted a few times. This chain joins TRBV7-9 and TRBJ1-2; D unresolved. The CDR3 has 12 residues. Trimming removed 3 bases from V and 8 bases from J, with 10 bases in between. Per germline, CDR1 SEHNR and CDR2 FQNEAQ (reference sequence). The DNA for the CDR3 is TGTGCCAGCAGCTTCGGAGGGCTCGGCTACACCTTC. This encodes CASSFGGLGYTF.

There are a few counts of this clonotype. The chain recombines TRBV20-1 with TRBJ1-5; 7 bases are shared with TRBD1. This CDR3 spans 15 amino acids. Germline V gene sequence: CDR1 DFQATT, CDR2 SNEGSKA (reference sequence). The junction had 6 bases not matched to a gene; V was cut back by 0 bases and J by 4 bases. This CDR3 reads CSARDGTGVNQPQHF. In nucleotides, the CDR3 is TGCAGTGCTAGAGATGGCACAGGGGTTAATCAGCCCCAGCATTTT.

V is TRBV7-2 and J is TRBJ2-7; D is perhaps TRBD2 (7 bases). Germline assignment: CDR1 SGHTA and CDR2 FQGNSA. The V end lost 7 bases, the J end lost 1 base, and 17 bases lay between the germline ends. The CDR3 runs to 15 residues. CDR3 DNA sequence: TGTGCCAGCACCGGAGGGGGGGGTTTATCCTACGAGCAGTACTTC. Protein sequence: CASTGGGGLSYEQYF.

This clonotype was counted only a few times. V and J are TRBV7-2 and TRBJ2-1; 8 positions agree with TRBD2. With 2 bases clipped from V and 4 bases from J, the junction kept 10 bases outside the gene matches. Germline V gene lookup returns CDR1 SGHTA and CDR2 FQGNSA. The CDR3 extends over 17 amino acids. CDR3 loop: CASSLWVAGGGYNEQFF. The CDR3 coding sequence is TGTGCCAGCAGCTTATGGGTAGCCGGGGGGGGTTACAATGAGCAGTTCTTC.

This rearrangement joins TRBV10-3 to TRBJ2-7; tentative D call: TRBD1 (5 bases). Per germline, CDR1 ENHRY and CDR2 SYGVKD. CDR3 size: 13 residues. V gave up 6 bases and J gave up 1 base, with 10 bases separating them. This CDR3 is CAIRADTSYEQYF. The CDR3 DNA reads as TGTGCCATCAGGGCGGACACATCCTACGAGCAGTACTTC.

The chain couples TRBV5-6 to TRBJ1-4, with D possibly being TRBD1 (5 bases). The CDR3 covers 14 residues. Trimming took 3 bases from V and 7 from J, leaving 13 bases between them. Germline values: CDR1 SGHDT, CDR2 YYEEEE. The CDR3 bases are TGTGCCAGCAGCTACGGGACCCAGACTGAAAAACTGTTTTTT. It yields the protein CASSYGTQTEKLFF.

V gene TRBV7-9 combines with J gene TRBJ1-1, with D unclear. CDR3 length: 14 residues. Trimming cost V 1 base and J 7 bases, with 13 bases left between them. Germline CDR1 SEHNR, CDR2 FQNEAQ (reference sequence). The CDR3 DNA follows: TGTGCCAGCAGCTTAGGGGGTTCCGTTGATGAAGCTTTCTTT. It yields the protein CASSLGGSVDEAFF.